The 19 T cell receptor beta chains below come from one sample, sequenced in a study of graft-versus-host responses after intestinal transplantation. Method: immunoSEQ multiplex PCR; TCRdb's copy keeps in-frame clones and lacks some. The table lists about 93,000 clones, about 93% of them singletons. These receptors are not linked to any known antigen. The source material was unstimulated CD8+ T cells sorted from spleen or lymph node cells, sampled before intestinal transplant. The receptors originated from a human donor who received an intestinal transplant.

The CDR3 coding sequence is TGTGCCAGCAGCCTCCGGGACAGGTCGAGGGGAAGCTCTGGAAACACCATATATTTT. This translates into CASSLRDRSRGSSGNTIYF. The V gene is TRBV28, the J gene TRBJ1-3, with 8 bases lining up with TRBD1. V lost 6 bases, J lost 0 bases, and 16 bases stayed unmatched. The CDR3 runs to 19 residues. Germline-derived CDR1 and CDR2 are MDHEN and SYDVKM. The full variable domain, its missing parts supplied by reference TRBV28 and TRBJ1-3, is DVKVTQSSRYLVKRTGEKVFLECVQDMDHENMFWYRQDPGLGLRLIYFSYDVKMKEKGDIPEGYSVSREKKERFSLILESASTNQTSMYLCASSLRDRSRGSSGNTIYFGEGSWLTVV.

The V gene is TRBV6-4, the J gene TRBJ2-1; 12 positions agree with TRBD2. This CDR3 comprises 17 residues. CDR1 and CDR2 from the germline V gene are MRHNA and SNTAGT. Trimming at V came to 3 bases and at J to 9 bases, leaving 12 bases not matched to a gene. CDR3 in amino acids: CASSDLAGGPSGGEQFF. The DNA for the CDR3 is TGTGCCAGCAGTGATCTAGCGGGAGGGCCATCGGGTGGTGAGCAGTTCTTC.

The chain has TRBV7-3 and TRBJ1-1; tentative D call: TRBD1 (6 bases). V was trimmed by 1 base and J by 0 bases, leaving 15 bases between them. The germline V gene encodes CDR1 SGHTA and CDR2 FQGTGA. The CDR3 covers 17 residues. The DNA for the CDR3 is TGTGCCAGCAGCTTAATAGGGACACCTGCTATGAACACTGAAGCTTTCTTT. Translation: CASSLIGTPAMNTEAFF.

CDR3 in DNA: TGTGCCAGCAGCCAAGGGAGGGACCACACCGGGGAGCTGTTTTTT. It translates to CASSQGRDHTGELFF. The V and J genes are TRBV4-2 and TRBJ2-2, with a tentative D call TRBD2 (6 bases). This CDR3 comprises 15 residues. V dropped 1 base and J dropped 3 bases, with 9 bases sitting between them. In germline, CDR1 is LGHNA, CDR2 YNFKEQ.

The chain has TRBV10-1 and TRBJ2-1, with TRBD2 identical over 12 bases. Germline CDR1 is WNHNN and CDR2 is SYGVQD (reference sequence). The CDR3 runs 16 residues. Losses at the gene ends were 2 bases for V and 7 bases for J; bases not matched to a gene: 6. The CDR3 DNA reads as TGCGCCAGCAGTGAGGGAACCGGACTAGCGGGAAATGAGCAGTTCTTC. Protein sequence: CASSEGTGLAGNEQFF.

This chain connects TRBV13 to TRBJ2-7; tentatively, D is TRBD1 (6 bases). The germline V and J ends were trimmed by 4 bases and 1 base, with 17 bases remaining between them. Germline CDR1 PRHDT, CDR2 FYEKMQ (reference sequence). The CDR3 is 16 residues long. The chain's CDR3 is CASSSFGQSPSYEQYF. CDR3 sequence (DNA): TGTGCCAGCAGCTCCTTCGGACAGTCCCCGTCCTACGAGCAGTACTTC.

The chain joins TRBV28 to TRBJ2-3, with 12 bases that match TRBD2. With V trimmed by 6 bases and J by 3 bases, 4 bases remained unmatched. CDR1 MDHEN and CDR2 SYDVKM come from the germline V gene. The CDR3 is made up of 15 amino acids. The CDR3 DNA reads TGTGCCAGCAGCCTAGGACTAGCGGGAACAGATACGCAGTATTTT. Amino acids: CASSLGLAGTDTQYF.

This rearrangement joins TRBV27 to TRBJ1-1; no clear D gene. CDR3 length: 12 residues. CDR1 and CDR2 (germline): MNHEY, SMNVEV (reference sequence). V was cut by 2 bases and J by 6 bases, with 7 bases left in between. The CDR3 bases are TGTGCCAGCAGTTTAAACGGGGCTGAAGCTTTCTTT. It translates to CASSLNGAEAFF.

V gene TRBV27 combines with J gene TRBJ1-2; 9 bases are shared with TRBD1. V shed 4 bases, J shed 6 bases, and the junction held 9 bases outside the gene matches. This CDR3 is 15 amino acids long. The germline CDR1 and CDR2 sequences are MNHEY and SMNVEV (reference sequence). Here the CDR3 DNA reads TGTGCCAGCAGTTGGACTTGGGGACAGGGAAATGGCTACACCTTC. This codes for CASSWTWGQGNGYTF.

V gene TRBV18 combines with J gene TRBJ1-5; 9 nucleotides align to TRBD1. CDR1 and CDR2 (germline): KGHSH, LQKENI. J lost 4 bases, V lost 8 bases, and 12 bases had no gene match. The CDR3 is 16 amino acids. The CDR3 loop reads CASPGSRDRVNQPQHF. The CDR3 DNA is TGTGCCAGCCCAGGTAGCCGGGACAGGGTGAATCAGCCCCAGCATTTT.

The V call is TRBV7-8, the J call TRBJ2-3; D call uncertain. Trimming shortened V by 1 base and J by 4 bases, and 9 bases separated the two germline ends. CDR1 and CDR2 (germline): SGHVS, FQNEAQ. The CDR3 extends over 14 amino acids. For the CDR3, the DNA is TGTGCCAGCAGCTTAGTACCAGGTGCAGATACGCAGTATTTT. The encoded protein is CASSLVPGADTQYF.

This chain links TRBV6-5 with TRBJ1-4; D perhaps matches TRBD1 (6 bases). Germline CDR1 reads MNHEY; CDR2 reads SVGAGI. CDR3 length: 15 residues. The V end was cut by 5 bases, the J end by 4 bases, with 14 bases between. This CDR3 reads CASSIHREDNEKLFF. In DNA, the CDR3 is TGTGCCAGCAGTATACACAGGGAAGATAATGAAAAACTGTTTTTT.

The chain links TRBV2 to TRBJ2-2; TRBD1 agrees at 9 bases. Germline trimming cut 5 bases from V and 5 bases from J; bases unmatched to any gene: 6. The CDR3 loop spans 15 amino acids. CDR1 and CDR2 (germline): SNHLY, FYNNEI. CDR3 bases: TGTGCCAGCAGTCCTCCGGGACAGGGAACCGGGGAGCTGTTTTTT. It yields the protein CASSPPGQGTGELFF.

This sequence joins TRBV4-1 and TRBJ2-7; tentatively, D is TRBD1 (6 bases). CDR3 length: 16 amino acids. Trimming cost V 4 bases and J 1 base, with 17 bases left between them. Per the germline V gene, CDR1 is MGHRA and CDR2 is YSYEKL. The CDR3 reads CASSLTTGGLSYEQYF. CDR3 DNA sequence: TGCGCCAGCAGCCTTACGACAGGCGGTCTATCCTACGAGCAGTACTTC.

This clone was counted only a few times. The chain is built from TRBV6-1 and TRBJ2-6; D is ambiguous. Germline-derived CDR1 and CDR2 are MNHNS and SASEGT. The CDR3 totals 15 residues. V dropped 2 bases and J dropped 0 bases, with 5 bases sitting between them. This CDR3 reads CASSETSSGANVLTF. CDR3 in DNA: TGTGCCAGCAGTGAAACATCCTCTGGGGCCAACGTCCTGACTTTC.

J is TRBJ1-5 and V is TRBV6-1; D is unresolved. Between the trimmed V and J ends, which lost 6 bases and 3 bases, there was a span of 12 bases. The CDR3 spans 14 residues. CDR1 is MNHNS, CDR2 SASEGT, per germline. CDR3 in DNA: TGTGCCAGCAGCGGTGGAGGCGACAATCAGCCCCAGCATTTT. Protein product: CASSGGGDNQPQHF.

The J gene is TRBJ2-7, the V gene TRBV5-4; the match to TRBD2 covers 8 bases. The V segment lost 1 base and the J segment 3 bases; nucleotides outside the gene matches: 0. CDR3 length: 13 amino acids. Germline V gives CDR1 SGHNT, CDR2 YYREEE (reference sequence). The CDR3 coding sequence is TGTGCCAGCAGCTTGACTAGCGGCTACGAGCAGTACTTC. It encodes CASSLTSGYEQYF.

The rearrangement joins TRBV13 to TRBJ2-7; 10 bases line up with TRBD2. CDR3 length equals 16 residues. Germline CDR1 PRHDT, CDR2 FYEKMQ (reference sequence). The trim removed 7 bases at V and 0 bases at J, leaving 9 bases unmatched. CDR3 sequence reads: CASKLAGDRSSYEQYF. The CDR3 bases are TGTGCCAGCAAGCTAGCGGGAGATAGGAGCTCCTACGAGCAGTACTTC.

V gene TRBV27 combines with J gene TRBJ1-2, with D maybe TRBD1 (5 bases). Germline-derived CDR1 and CDR2 are MNHEY and SMNVEV (reference sequence). There are 12 residues in the CDR3. The germline V and J ends were trimmed by 8 bases and 5 bases, with 12 bases remaining between them. The chain's CDR3 is CASRGAQYGYTF. CDR3 DNA sequence: TGTGCCAGCCGTGGGGCCCAGTATGGCTACACCTTC.